The T cell receptor (beta chain) under discussion was sequenced for a study of blood T cell repertoires in COVID-19 (dated by TCRdb to the early 2020s). For the wider study: Samples covering the acute and convalescent phases of COVID-19 were provided by collaborators in the United States, Italy and Spain. The prospective study material was composed of cDNA or gDNA derived from T cells, B-cell-depleted T cells, or PBMCs. Subjects who had been exposed to COVID-19, were actively infected with it, or had recovered from it provided the deeply sampled blood TCRbeta repertoires that made up the dataset. A freely available public database, intended as a resource for researchers studying the immune response to SARS-CoV-2, is where the repertoires were released. Samples came from the ongoing ImmuneRACE study (first 160 participants) plus 1,254 subjects from 6 global collaborators. The sample metadata nearly always contained a de-identified subject ID, COVID-19 status, age in years and sex. Where HLA class I and class II types were available, the types were taken from metadata supplied by the sample provider, not from assay-based typing.

The CDR3 sequence holds 13 residues, the cysteine and phenylalanine included. The entry retains the CDR3 DNA only, 39 bases that are in frame from base 1. At the junction V is shortened by 4 bases and J by 4 bases, with 8 bases in between. Participants in the prospective study were aged about 18 to 89 years, lived in some 24 United States geographic areas, and enrolled through a virtual design. Cohort assignment in the prospective study relied on participant-reported clinical history from a screening survey and a study questionnaire. In the prospective study, mobile phlebotomists collected whole blood, serum and a nasopharyngeal or oropharyngeal swab from each participant. Prospective study participants could optionally give additional blood draws and questionnaires over an approximately two-month period. Blood samples from the prospective study were shipped frozen or at room temperature prior to DNA extraction.

In this sample, this clone turned up once. The antigen it binds to is not known. No per-base quality is available; no much larger clone lies one base away. TCRbeta CDR3 regions were amplified from genomic DNA by means of the immunoSEQ Assay, a bias-controlled multiplex PCR. Under the source paper's analysis protocol: Within the assay, amplification of reference gene primers was used to estimate how many nucleated cells each sample contained. To quantify the absolute abundance of each unique TCRbeta CDR3 rearrangement, sequence reads were collapsed and filtered. For each sample, productive Simpson clonality was calculated as the square root of Simpson's diversity index across productive rearrangements. TCRdb re-hosts the immuneACCESS table, in-frame sequences only. Its copies lack some clones; in the studies checked, an unresolved V gene accounts for under half of them, and the cause for the rest is not known. V and J calls and clone size come straight from that table; D and trimming were deduced from the DNA. The sample has a few hundred thousand clones on record, 75% to 85% of them singletons. The ten top clones hold about 4.5% of the sample.

Study-level results and caveats: Clinical and demographic metadata were provided uncurated, with the amount varying by source and participant.

This clonotype originated in a young man with acute COVID-19. The source material was PBMCs or T cells enriched from blood (not recorded which). Rearrangement joined TRBV12-3 or TRBV12-4 to TRBJ1-5; the D segment could be TRBD1, given 5 matching bases. The CDR3 loop reads CASSWGPNQPQHF. The nucleotide sequence is given as TGTGCCAGCAGTTGGGGCCCTAATCAGCCCCAGCATTTT.